This T cell receptor beta chain was identified during a study of blood T cells in healthy people across ages. This clonotype was counted at least ten times. Investigators took around 10 milliliters of peripheral blood from every donor. A second PCR, run for roughly 6 to 11 cycles, used a sample-barcoded 5' primer plus a J-beta primer mix. TCRdb passed the 5' RACE reads through MiXCR, listing each CDR3 protein once. This table holds about 930,000 distinct CDR3 sequences, roughly 28% found once. The V end lost 4 bases, the J end lost 6 bases, and 11 bases lay between the germline ends. Germline values: CDR1 ENHRY, CDR2 SYGVKD. This CDR3 contains 13 residues. The same sample was also studied in work on T cells of mothers and their children.

Input material: blood. This receptor was obtained from a woman aged 40 to 50 in good health. This chain uses TRBV10-3 with TRBJ2-3; D may be TRBD2 (5 bases). This chain's CDR3 is CAISARESDTQYF. CDR3 DNA sequence: TGTGCCATCAGTGCGAGGGAGTCGGATACGCAGTATTTT.